This T cell receptor (beta chain) was profiled in a study of OX40 agonist ivuxolimab in advanced cancers. Study information: Treatment of patients was with ivuxolimab, an agonistic anti-OX40 (CD134) antibody. Dosing consisted of intravenous ivuxolimab at 0.01 to 10 mg/kg every 2 weeks. Age averaged about 60 years (range roughly 23 to 85), and roughly 80% were male. Findings of the study overall: Both blood CD4+ and CD8+ T cells showed clonal growth by week 6 at 0.1 to 3.0 mg/kg.

The CDR3 extends over 15 amino acids. Germline V gene lookup returns CDR1 SGHRS and CDR2 YFSETQ. Trimming shortened V by 6 bases and J by 2 bases, and 15 bases separated the two germline ends. Profiling relied on immunoSEQ multiplex PCR, and the TCRdb table lists in-frame clones only, not all of them. Among some 80,000 clones listed, about 88% were seen once. This clone showed up just a few times. Its specificity is unknown. Sequences were derived from CD4+ or CD8+ T cells sorted from blood, sampled in a trial of the OX40 agonist ivuxolimab. This chain connects TRBV5-1 to TRBJ2-1, with D perhaps assigned TRBD1 or TRBD2 (7 bases each). This sequence was found in an adult with an advanced solid tumor such as melanoma, head and neck, liver or kidney cancer. The CDR3 DNA reads TGCGCCAGCAACCAGGGGGGGGATCCCTACAATGAGCAGTTCTTC. This codes for CASNQGGDPYNEQFF. The full variable domain, its missing parts supplied by reference TRBV5-1 and TRBJ2-1, is KAGVTQTPRYLIKTRGQQVTLSCSPISGHRSVSWYQQTPGQGLQFLFEYFSETQRNKGNFPGRFSGRQFSNSRSEMNVSTLELGDSALYLCASNQGGDPYNEQFFGPGTRLTVL.